One sample yielded the 10 T cell receptor beta chains listed below, sequenced in a study of blood T cell repertoires in COVID-19. Repertoires were generated with immunoSEQ multiplex PCR, while TCRdb's copy carries only in-frame clones and drops some. Among under 130,000 clones listed, over 65% were seen once. Sequences were obtained from peripheral blood. These receptors originate from a human donor in a cohort sampled during active COVID-19.

The V call is TRBV30, the J call TRBJ1-1, with D uncertain. V was cut by 3 bases and J by 1 base, with 9 bases left in between. Looked up from germline, CDR1 is GTSNPN and CDR2 is SVGIG (reference sequence). The CDR3 totals 13 residues. CDR3 DNA sequence: TGTGCCTGGAGCCATATGAGGAACACTGAAGCTTTCTTT. It codes for CAWSHMRNTEAFF. Based on the CDR3 plus reference TRBV30 and TRBJ1-1, the full variable domain is SQTIHQWPATLVQPVGSPLSLECTVEGTSNPNLYWYRQAAGRGLQLLFYSVGIGQISSEVPQNLSASRPQDRQFILSSKKLLLSDSGFYLCAWSHMRNTEAFFGQGTRLTVV.

The chain's CDR3 is CASSLGEMTDTQYF. CDR3 DNA sequence: TGCGCCAGCAGCTTGGGGGAGATGACAGATACGCAGTATTTT. This chain uses TRBV5-1 with TRBJ2-3; TRBD2 is a possible D gene (5 bases). CDR3 size: 14 residues. Deletions cut 0 bases from V and 3 bases from J, with 8 bases between. The germline V gene has CDR1 SGHRS and CDR2 YFSETQ. Drawing the rest from reference TRBV5-1 and TRBJ2-3, the complete variable domain is KAGVTQTPRYLIKTRGQQVTLSCSPISGHRSVSWYQQTPGQGLQFLFEYFSETQRNKGNFPGRFSGRQFSNSRSEMNVSTLELGDSALYLCASSLGEMTDTQYFGPGTRLTVL.

The V gene is TRBV25-1, the J gene TRBJ1-6, with D perhaps matching TRBD1 (5 bases). The ends were cut back, 1 base at V and 0 bases at J, with 13 bases in the middle. CDR3 length: 18 residues. In germline, CDR1 is MGHDK, CDR2 SYGVNS. CDR3 sequence reads: CASSELVGVSSYNSPLHF. DNA for the CDR3: TGTGCCAGCAGTGAATTGGTAGGGGTGAGCTCCTATAATTCACCCCTCCACTTT. Looking up the rest from reference TRBV25-1 and TRBJ1-6 gives the full variable domain: EADIYQTPRYLVIGTGKKITLECSQTMGHDKMYWYQQDPGMELHLIHYSYGVNSTEKGDLSSESTVSRIRTEHFPLTLESARPSHTSQYLCASSELVGVSSYNSPLHFGNGTRLTVT.

The V call is TRBV28, the J call TRBJ2-5, with a tentative D call TRBD1 (6 bases). CDR3 length equals 14 residues. With 6 bases removed from V and 2 bases from J, the gap between germline ends came to 13 bases. CDR1 is MDHEN and CDR2 is SYDVKM in the germline V gene. This CDR3 is CASRYRTDQETQYF. Here the CDR3 DNA reads TGTGCCAGCAGATACCGGACAGATCAAGAGACCCAGTACTTC.

On this clone itself: The junction does not match germline at one end; this may be a read error. The chain joins TRBV6-1 to TRBJ1-1; a weak D match, TRBD1 (5 bases). The germline V gene has CDR1 MNHNS and CDR2 SASEGT. The CDR3 spans 14 residues. The CDR3 bases are TGTGCCGGCAGTGAAGCGCCAGGGTATGTTGAAGCTTTCTTT. Translation gives CAGSEAPGYVEAFF.

This rearrangement joins TRBV12-3 or TRBV12-4 to TRBJ1-1, with unresolved D. Trimming left V 3 bases short and J 1 base short, with 6 bases between. This CDR3 comprises 13 residues. The CDR3 DNA follows: TGTGCCAGCAGTTTCACTGAGAACACTGAAGCTTTCTTT. Protein sequence: CASSFTENTEAFF.

The gene calls are TRBV12-3 or TRBV12-4 and TRBJ1-2; the match to TRBD1 covers 8 bases. V lost 7 bases to trimming and J lost 7 bases; unmatched junction nucleotides: 8. The CDR3 consists of 13 residues. The CDR3 sequence is CASTPDRVFGYTF. Written as DNA, the CDR3 is TGTGCCAGCACCCCGGACAGGGTCTTTGGCTACACCTTC.

This clone appeared a single time. This chain links TRBV14 with TRBJ2-4; TRBD2 agrees at 7 bases. The CDR3 contains 14 residues. Germline CDR1 is SGHDN and CDR2 is FVKESK. Trimming cost V 4 bases and J 4 bases; bases outside gene matches: 4. DNA of the CDR3: TGTGCCAGCAGCCTCAGCGGGGTTAAAAACATTCAGTACTTC. Encoded protein: CASSLSGVKNIQYF.

This chain connects TRBV29-1 to TRBJ2-1; no definite D call. Germline assignment: CDR1 SQVTM and CDR2 ANQGSEA. CDR3 length equals 16 residues. Between the trimmed V and J ends, which lost 3 bases and 1 base, there was a span of 16 bases. This CDR3 reads CSVEDNRVESYNEQFF. As DNA, the CDR3 is TGCAGCGTTGAGGATAACCGGGTGGAGTCCTACAATGAGCAGTTCTTC.

CDR3 coding DNA: TGTGCCAGCTCTGGACACGGTTTTGGCTACACCTTC. Residues: CASSGHGFGYTF. V gene TRBV6-5 combines with J gene TRBJ1-2; tentative D call: TRBD1 (5 bases). CDR1 and CDR2 (germline): MNHEY, SVGAGI. The CDR3 runs 12 residues. V was cut by 8 bases and J by 7 bases, with 14 bases left in between.